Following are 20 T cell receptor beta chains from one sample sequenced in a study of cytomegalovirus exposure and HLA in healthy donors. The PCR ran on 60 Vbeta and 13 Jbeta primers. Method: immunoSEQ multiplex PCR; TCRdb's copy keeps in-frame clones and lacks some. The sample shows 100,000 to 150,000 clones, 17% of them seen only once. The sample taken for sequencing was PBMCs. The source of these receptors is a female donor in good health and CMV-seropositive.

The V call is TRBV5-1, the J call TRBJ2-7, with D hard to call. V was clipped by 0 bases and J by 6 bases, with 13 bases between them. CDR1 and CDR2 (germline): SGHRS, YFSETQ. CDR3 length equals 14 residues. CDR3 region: CASSLASAASEQYF. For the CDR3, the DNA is TGCGCCAGCAGCTTGGCATCGGCAGCTAGCGAGCAGTACTTC.

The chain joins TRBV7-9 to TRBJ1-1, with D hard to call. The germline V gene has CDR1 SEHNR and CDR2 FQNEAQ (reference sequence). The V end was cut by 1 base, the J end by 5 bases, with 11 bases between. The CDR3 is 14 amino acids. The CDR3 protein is CASSLVAPYTEAFF. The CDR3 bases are TGTGCCAGCAGCTTAGTGGCCCCGTATACTGAAGCTTTCTTT.

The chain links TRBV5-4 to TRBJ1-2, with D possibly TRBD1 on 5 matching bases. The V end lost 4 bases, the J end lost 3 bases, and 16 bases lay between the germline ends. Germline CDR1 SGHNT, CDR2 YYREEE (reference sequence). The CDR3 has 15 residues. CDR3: CASSAGAGSYYGYTF. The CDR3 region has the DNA TGTGCCAGCAGCGCTGGGGCAGGAAGTTACTATGGCTACACCTTC.

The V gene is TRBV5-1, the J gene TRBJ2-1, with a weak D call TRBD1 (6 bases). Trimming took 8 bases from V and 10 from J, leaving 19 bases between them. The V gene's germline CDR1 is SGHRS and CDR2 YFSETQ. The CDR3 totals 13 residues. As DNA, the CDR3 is TGCGCCAGTGGGGCAGGGGCCCCTATGGAGCAGTTCTTC. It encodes CASGAGAPMEQFF.

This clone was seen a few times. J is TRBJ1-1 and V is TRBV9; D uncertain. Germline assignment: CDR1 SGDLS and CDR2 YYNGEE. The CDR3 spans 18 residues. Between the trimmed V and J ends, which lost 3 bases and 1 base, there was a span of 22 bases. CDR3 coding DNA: TGTGCCAGCAGCGGGATCGGGATTTATCAACCATCGAACACTGAAGCTTTCTTT. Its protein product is CASSGIGIYQPSNTEAFF.

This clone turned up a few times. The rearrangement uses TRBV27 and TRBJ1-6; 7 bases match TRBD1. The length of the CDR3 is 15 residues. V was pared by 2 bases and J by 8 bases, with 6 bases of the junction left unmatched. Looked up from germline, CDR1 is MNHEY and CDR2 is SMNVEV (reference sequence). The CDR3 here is CASSLQTGVHSPLHF. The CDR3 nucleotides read TGTGCCAGCAGTTTACAAACAGGGGTACATTCACCCCTCCACTTT.

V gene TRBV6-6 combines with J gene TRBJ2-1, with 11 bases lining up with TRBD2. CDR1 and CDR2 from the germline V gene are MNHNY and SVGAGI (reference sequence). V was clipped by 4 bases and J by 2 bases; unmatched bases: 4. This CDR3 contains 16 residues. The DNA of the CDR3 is TGTGCCAGCAGTTCCTTAGCGGGAGGGCCCTACAATGAGCAGTTCTTC. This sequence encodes CASSSLAGGPYNEQFF.

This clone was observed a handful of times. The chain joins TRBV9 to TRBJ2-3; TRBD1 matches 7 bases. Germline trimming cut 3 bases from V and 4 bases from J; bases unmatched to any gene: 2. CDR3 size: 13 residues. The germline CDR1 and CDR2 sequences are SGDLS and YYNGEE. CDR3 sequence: CASSEGAPDTQYF. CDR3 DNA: TGTGCCAGCAGCGAGGGGGCCCCAGATACGCAGTATTTT.

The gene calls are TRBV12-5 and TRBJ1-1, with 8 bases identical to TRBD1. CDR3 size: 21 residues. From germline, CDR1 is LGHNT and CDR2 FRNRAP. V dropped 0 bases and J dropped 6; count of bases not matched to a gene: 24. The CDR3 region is CASGLVRRGQGVFPKPPEAFF. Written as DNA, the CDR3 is TGTGCTAGTGGTTTGGTACGCAGGGGGCAGGGGGTTTTCCCGAAACCGCCTGAAGCTTTCTTT.

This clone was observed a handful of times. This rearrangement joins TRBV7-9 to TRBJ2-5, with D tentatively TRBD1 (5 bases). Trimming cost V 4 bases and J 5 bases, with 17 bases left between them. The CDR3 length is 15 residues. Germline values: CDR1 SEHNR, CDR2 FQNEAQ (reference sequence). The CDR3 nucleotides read TGTGCCAGCAGCTCTGGTAGGGCGTCAGGGGAGACCCAGTACTTC. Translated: CASSSGRASGETQYF.

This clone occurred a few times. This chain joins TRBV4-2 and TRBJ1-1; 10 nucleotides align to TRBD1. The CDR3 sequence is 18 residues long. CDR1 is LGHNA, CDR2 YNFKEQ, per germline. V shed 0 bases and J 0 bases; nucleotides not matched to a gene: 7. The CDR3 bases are TGTGCCAGCAGCCAAGAAGGGACAGGGGCCCTACTGAACACTGAAGCTTTCTTT. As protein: CASSQEGTGALLNTEAFF.

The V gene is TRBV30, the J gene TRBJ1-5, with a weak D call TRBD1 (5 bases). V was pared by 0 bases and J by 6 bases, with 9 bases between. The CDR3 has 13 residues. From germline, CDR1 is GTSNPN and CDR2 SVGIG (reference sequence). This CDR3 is CAWSVGGTQPQHF. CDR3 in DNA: TGTGCCTGGAGTGTGGGGGGTACTCAGCCCCAGCATTTT.

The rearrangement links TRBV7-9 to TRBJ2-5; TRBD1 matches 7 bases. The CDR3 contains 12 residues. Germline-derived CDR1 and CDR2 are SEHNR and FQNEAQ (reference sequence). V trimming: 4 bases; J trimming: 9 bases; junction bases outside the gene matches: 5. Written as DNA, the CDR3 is TGTGCCAGCAGCTCAGACAGGGTGTCCCAGTACTTC. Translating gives CASSSDRVSQYF.

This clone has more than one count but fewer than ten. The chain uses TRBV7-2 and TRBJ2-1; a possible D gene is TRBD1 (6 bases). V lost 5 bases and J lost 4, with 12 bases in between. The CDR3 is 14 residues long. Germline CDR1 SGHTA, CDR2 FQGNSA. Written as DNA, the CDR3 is TGTGCCAGCAGCCCCGGGACATTGTACAATGAGCAGTTCTTC. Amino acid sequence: CASSPGTLYNEQFF.

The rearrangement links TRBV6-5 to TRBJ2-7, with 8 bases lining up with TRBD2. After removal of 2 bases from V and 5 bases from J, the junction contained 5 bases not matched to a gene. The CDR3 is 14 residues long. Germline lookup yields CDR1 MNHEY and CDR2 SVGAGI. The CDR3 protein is CASSYGAGANEQYF. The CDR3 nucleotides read TGTGCCAGCAGTTACGGAGCGGGAGCGAACGAGCAGTACTTC.

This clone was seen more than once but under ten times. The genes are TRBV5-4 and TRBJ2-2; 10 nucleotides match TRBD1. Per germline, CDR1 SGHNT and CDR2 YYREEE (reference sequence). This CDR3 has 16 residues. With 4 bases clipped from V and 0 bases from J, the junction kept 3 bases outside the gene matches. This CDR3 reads CASSGTGVANTGELFF. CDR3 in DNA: TGTGCCAGCAGCGGGACAGGGGTGGCGAACACCGGGGAGCTGTTTTTT. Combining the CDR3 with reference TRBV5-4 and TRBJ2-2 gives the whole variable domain ETGVTQSPTHLIKTRGQQVTLRCSSQSGHNTVSWYQQALGQGPQFIFQYYREEENGRGNFPPRFSGLQFPNYSSELNVNALELDDSALYLCASSGTGVANTGELFFGEGSRLTVL.

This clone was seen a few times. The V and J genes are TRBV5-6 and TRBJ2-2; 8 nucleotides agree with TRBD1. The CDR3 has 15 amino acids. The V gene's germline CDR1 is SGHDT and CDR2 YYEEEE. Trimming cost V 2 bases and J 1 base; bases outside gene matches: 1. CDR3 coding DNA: TGTGCCAGCAGCTTTGGGACAGGGAACACCGGGGAGCTGTTTTTT. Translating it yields CASSFGTGNTGELFF.

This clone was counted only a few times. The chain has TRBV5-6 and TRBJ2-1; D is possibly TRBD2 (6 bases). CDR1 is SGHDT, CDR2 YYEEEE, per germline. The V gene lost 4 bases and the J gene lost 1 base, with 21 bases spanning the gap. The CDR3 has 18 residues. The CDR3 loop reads CASSPGWRGARSYNEQFF. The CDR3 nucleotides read TGTGCCAGCAGCCCGGGTTGGAGGGGCGCGCGGTCCTACAATGAGCAGTTCTTC.

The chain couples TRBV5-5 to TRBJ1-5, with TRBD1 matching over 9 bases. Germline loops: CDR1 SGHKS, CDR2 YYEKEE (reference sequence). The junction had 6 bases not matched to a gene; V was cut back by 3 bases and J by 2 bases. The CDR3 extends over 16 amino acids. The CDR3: CASSSGDREGNQPQHF. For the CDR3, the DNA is TGTGCCAGCAGCTCGGGGGACAGGGAGGGCAATCAGCCCCAGCATTTT. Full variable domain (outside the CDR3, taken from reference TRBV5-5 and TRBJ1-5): DAGVTQSPTHLIKTRGQQVTLRCSPISGHKSVSWYQQVLGQGPQFIFQYYEKEERGRGNFPDRFSARQFPNYSSELNVNALLLGDSALYLCASSSGDREGNQPQHFGDGTRLSIL.

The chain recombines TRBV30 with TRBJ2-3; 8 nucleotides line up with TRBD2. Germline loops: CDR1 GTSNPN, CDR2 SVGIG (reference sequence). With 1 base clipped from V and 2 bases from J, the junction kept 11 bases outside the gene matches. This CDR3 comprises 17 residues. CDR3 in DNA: TGTGCCTGGAGTGCCGGGTTAGCGGGACTTTACACAGATACGCAGTATTTT. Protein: CAWSAGLAGLYTDTQYF.